This record covers a single TCR beta chain. The record originates from a study of CD8 T cells in Susac syndrome. This CDR3 comprises 14 residues. Germline CDR1 GTSNPN, CDR2 SVGIG (reference sequence). Deletions cut 1 base from V and 1 base from J, with 8 bases between. With random hexamers, reverse transcription was performed on about 0.5 to 1 ug of RNA. From the immunoSEQ multiplex PCR reads, TCRdb called clonotypes with MiXCR, one entry per CDR3 protein. The sample lists about 210,000 distinct CDR3 sequences, roughly 96% occurring once. The sample comprised CD4+ T cells from PBMCs. This clonotype was obtained from a human donor with multiple sclerosis. V and J are TRBV30 and TRBJ1-5; unclear D gene. The CDR3 DNA reads as TGTGCCTGGAGTGAATTGTGGAGCAATCAGCCCCAGCATTTT. Translation: CAWSELWSNQPQHF.